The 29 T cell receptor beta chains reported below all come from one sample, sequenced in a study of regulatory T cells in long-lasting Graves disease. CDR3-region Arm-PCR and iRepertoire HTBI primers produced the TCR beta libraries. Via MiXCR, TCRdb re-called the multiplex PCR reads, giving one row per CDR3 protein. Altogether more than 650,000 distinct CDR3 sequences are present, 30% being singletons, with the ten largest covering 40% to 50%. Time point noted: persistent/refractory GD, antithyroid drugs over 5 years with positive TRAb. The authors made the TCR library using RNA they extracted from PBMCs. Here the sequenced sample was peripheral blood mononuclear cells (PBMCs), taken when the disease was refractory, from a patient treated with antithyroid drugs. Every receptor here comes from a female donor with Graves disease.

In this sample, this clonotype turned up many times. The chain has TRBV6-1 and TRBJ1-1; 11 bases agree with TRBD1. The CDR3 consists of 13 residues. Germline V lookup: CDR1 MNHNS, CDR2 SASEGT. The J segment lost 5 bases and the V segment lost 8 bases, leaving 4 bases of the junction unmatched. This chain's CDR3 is CASVGTGGTEAFF. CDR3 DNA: TGTGCCAGCGTCGGGACAGGGGGGACTGAAGCTTTCTTT.

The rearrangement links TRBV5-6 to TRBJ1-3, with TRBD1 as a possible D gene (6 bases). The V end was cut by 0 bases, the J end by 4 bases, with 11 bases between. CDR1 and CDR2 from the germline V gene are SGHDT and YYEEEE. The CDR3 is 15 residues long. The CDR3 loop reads CASSLAAGVGNTIYF. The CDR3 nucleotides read TGTGCCAGCAGCTTGGCGGCAGGGGTCGGAAACACCATATATTTT.

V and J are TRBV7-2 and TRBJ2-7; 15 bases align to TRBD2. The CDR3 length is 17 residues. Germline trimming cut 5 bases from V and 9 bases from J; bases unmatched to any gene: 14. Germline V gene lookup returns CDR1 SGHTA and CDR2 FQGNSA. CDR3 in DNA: TGTGCCAGCAGCCCCCCCTCCGGGACTAGCGGGAGGAGGGTGCAGTACTTC. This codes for CASSPPSGTSGRRVQYF.

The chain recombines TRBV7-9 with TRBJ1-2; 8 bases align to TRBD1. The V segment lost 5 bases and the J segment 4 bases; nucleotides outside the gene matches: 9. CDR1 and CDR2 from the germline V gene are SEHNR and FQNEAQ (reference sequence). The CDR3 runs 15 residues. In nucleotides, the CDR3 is TGTGCCAGCAGCCTCCGGACAGGGAGGAGCTATGGCTACACCTTC. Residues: CASSLRTGRSYGYTF.

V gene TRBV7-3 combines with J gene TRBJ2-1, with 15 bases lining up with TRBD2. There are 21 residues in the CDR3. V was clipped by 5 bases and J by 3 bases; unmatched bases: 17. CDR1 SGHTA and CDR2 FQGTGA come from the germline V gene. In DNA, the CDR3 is TGTGCCAGCAGCCCTTACCCCCGGGGACTAGCGGGAGGATCACGCTACAATGAGCAGTTCTTC. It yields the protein CASSPYPRGLAGGSRYNEQFF.

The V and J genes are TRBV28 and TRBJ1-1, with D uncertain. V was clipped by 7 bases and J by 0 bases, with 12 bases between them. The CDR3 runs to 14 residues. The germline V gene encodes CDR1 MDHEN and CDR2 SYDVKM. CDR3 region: CASTSRRMNTEAFF. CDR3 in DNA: TGTGCCAGCACCTCCAGACGGATGAACACTGAAGCTTTCTTT.

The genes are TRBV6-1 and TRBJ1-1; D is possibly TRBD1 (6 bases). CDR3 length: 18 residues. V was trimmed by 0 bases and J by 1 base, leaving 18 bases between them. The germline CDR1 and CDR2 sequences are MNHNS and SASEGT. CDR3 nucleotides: TGTGCCAGCAGTGAAGCGTGGAGGAGGGCAGGGGCGAACACTGAAGCTTTCTTT. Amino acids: CASSEAWRRAGANTEAFF.

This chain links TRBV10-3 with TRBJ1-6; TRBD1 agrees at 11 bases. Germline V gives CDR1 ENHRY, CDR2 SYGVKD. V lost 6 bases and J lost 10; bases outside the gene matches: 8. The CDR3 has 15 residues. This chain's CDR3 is CAISPRDRGYSPLHF. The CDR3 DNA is TGTGCCATCAGCCCCCGGGACAGGGGGTACTCACCCCTCCACTTT.

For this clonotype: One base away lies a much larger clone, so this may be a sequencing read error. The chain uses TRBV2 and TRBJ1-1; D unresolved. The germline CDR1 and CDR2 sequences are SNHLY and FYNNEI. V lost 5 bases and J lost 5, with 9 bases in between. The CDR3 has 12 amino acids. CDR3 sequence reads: CASSSAGTEAFF. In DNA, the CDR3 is TGTGCCAGCAGTTCCGCCGGGACTGAAGCTTTCTTT.

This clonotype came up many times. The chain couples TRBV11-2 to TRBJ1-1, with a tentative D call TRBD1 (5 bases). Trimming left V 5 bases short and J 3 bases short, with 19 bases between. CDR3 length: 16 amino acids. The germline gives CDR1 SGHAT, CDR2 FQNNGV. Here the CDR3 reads CASSPASVAGYTEAFF. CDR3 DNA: TGTGCCAGCAGCCCAGCCTCGGTGGCAGGGTACACTGAAGCTTTCTTT.

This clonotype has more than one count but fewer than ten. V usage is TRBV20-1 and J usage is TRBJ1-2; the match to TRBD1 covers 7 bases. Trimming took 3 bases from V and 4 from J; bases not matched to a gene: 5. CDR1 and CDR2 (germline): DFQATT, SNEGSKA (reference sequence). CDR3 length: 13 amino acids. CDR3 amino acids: CSASKGAAYGYTF. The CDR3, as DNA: TGCAGTGCTAGTAAGGGGGCGGCCTATGGCTACACCTTC.

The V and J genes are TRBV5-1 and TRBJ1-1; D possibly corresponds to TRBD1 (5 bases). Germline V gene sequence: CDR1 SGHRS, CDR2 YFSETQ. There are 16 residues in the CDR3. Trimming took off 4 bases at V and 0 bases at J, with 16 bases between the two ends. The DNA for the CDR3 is TGCGCCAGCAGCCCGAGACAGAATAACATGAACACTGAAGCTTTCTTT. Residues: CASSPRQNNMNTEAFF.

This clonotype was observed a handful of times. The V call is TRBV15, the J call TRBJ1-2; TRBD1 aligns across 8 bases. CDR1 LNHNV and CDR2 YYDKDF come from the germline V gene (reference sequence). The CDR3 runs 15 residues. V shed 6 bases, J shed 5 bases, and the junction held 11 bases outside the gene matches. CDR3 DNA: TGTGCCACCAGGGGTAACGACAGGGGTTCATATGGCTACACCTTC. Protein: CATRGNDRGSYGYTF.

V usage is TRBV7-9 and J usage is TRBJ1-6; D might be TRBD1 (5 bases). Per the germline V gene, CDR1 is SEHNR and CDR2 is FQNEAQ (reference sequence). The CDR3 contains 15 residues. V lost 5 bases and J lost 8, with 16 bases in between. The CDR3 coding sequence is TGTGCCAGCAGCCTCACTGCGCAGGGAGATTCACCCCTCCACTTT. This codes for CASSLTAQGDSPLHF.

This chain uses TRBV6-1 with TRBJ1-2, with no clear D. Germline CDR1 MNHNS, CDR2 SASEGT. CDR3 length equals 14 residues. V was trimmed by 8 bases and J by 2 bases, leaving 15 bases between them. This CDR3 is CASVPQVGNYGYTF. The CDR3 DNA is TGTGCCAGCGTTCCTCAAGTGGGGAACTATGGCTACACCTTC.

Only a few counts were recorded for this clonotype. The CDR3 sequence is CASSWGRGQPQHF. The CDR3, as DNA: TGTGCCAGCAGCTGGGGACGGGGACAGCCCCAGCATTTT. This chain joins TRBV28 and TRBJ1-5; a weak D match, TRBD1 (5 bases). This CDR3 has 13 amino acids. The V gene's germline CDR1 is MDHEN and CDR2 SYDVKM. V lost 6 bases, J lost 7 bases, and 13 bases lay in between.

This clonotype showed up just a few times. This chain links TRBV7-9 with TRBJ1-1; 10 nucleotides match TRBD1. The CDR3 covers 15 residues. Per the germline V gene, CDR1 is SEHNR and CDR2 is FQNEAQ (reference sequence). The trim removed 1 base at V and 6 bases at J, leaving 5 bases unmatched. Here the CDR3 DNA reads TGTGCCAGCAGCTTAGTCGGGACAGGGGCGGCTGAAGCTTTCTTT. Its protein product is CASSLVGTGAAEAFF.

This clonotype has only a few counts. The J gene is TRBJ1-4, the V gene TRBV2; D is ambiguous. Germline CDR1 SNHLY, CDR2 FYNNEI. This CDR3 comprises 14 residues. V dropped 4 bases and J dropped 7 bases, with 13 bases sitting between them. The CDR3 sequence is CASSVFTIREKLFF. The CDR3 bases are TGTGCCAGCAGTGTATTTACTATTCGTGAAAAACTGTTTTTT. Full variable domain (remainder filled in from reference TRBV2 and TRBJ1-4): EPEVTQTPSHQVTQMGQEVILRCVPISNHLYFYWYRQILGQKVEFLVSFYNNEISEKSEIFDDQFSVERPDGSNFTLKIRSTKLEDSAMYFCASSVFTIREKLFFGSGTQLSVL.

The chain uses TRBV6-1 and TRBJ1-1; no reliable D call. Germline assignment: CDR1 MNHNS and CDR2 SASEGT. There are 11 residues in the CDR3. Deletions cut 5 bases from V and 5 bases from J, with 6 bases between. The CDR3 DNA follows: TGTGCCAGCAGTCGACAAACTGAAGCTTTCTTT. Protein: CASSRQTEAFF.

The CDR3 loop is CASSFDPVYGYTF. The CDR3 DNA is TGCGCCAGCAGCTTTGACCCAGTCTATGGCTACACCTTC. The chain combines TRBV5-1 with TRBJ1-2; the D is unclear. The CDR3 extends over 13 amino acids. Per germline, CDR1 SGHRS and CDR2 YFSETQ. Trimming pared 2 bases from V and 4 bases from J, leaving 9 bases between.

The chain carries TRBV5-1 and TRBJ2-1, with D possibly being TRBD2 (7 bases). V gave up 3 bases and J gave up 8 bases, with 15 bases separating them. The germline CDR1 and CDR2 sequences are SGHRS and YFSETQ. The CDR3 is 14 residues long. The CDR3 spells CASSYLAEGDEQFF. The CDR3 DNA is TGCGCCAGCAGCTATCTAGCGGAGGGGGATGAGCAGTTCTTC.

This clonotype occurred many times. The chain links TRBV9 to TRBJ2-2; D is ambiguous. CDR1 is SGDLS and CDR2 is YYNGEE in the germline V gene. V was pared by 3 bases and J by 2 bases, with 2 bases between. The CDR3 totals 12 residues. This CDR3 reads CASSANTGELFF. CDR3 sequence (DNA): TGTGCCAGCAGCGCTAACACCGGGGAGCTGTTTTTT.

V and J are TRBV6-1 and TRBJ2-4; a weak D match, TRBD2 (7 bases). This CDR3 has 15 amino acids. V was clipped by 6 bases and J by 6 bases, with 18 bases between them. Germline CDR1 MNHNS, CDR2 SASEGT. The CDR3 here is CASSDFTGRGNIQYF. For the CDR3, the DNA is TGTGCCAGCAGCGATTTCACAGGGAGGGGAAACATTCAGTACTTC.

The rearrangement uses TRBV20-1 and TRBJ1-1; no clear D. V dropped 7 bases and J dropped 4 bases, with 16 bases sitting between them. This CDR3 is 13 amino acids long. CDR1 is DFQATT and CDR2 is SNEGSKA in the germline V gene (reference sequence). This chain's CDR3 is CSVNLKGGTEAFF. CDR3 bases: TGCAGTGTAAACCTTAAGGGAGGCACTGAAGCTTTCTTT.

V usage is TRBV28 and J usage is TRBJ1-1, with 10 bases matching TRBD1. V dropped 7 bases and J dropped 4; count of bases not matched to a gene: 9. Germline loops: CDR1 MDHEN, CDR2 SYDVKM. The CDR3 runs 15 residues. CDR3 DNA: TGTGCCAGCATCCTCCCGGGACAGGGGTTCACTGAAGCTTTCTTT. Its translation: CASILPGQGFTEAFF.

The CDR3 loop reads CASSLVGETTDTQYF. Written as DNA, the CDR3 is TGTGCCAGCAGCTTAGTAGGGGAGACTACAGATACGCAGTATTTT. The J gene is TRBJ2-3, the V gene TRBV7-9, with D perhaps assigned TRBD1 or TRBD2 (5 bases each). Germline V CDR1 and CDR2: SEHNR, FQNEAQ (reference sequence). Between the trimmed V and J ends, which lost 1 base and 3 bases, there was a span of 11 bases. This CDR3 has 15 residues.

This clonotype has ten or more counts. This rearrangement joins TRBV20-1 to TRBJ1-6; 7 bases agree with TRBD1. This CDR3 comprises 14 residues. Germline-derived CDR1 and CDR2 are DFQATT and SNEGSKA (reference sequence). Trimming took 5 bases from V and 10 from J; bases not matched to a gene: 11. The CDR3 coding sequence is TGCAGTGCTGGTGACCGGGACAGATTCTCACCCCTCCACTTT. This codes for CSAGDRDRFSPLHF.

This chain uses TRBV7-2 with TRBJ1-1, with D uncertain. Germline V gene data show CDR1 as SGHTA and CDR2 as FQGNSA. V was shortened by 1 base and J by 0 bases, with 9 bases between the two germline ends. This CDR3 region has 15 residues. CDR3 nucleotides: TGTGCCAGCAGCTTAGTTTTGGGTCTGAACACTGAAGCTTTCTTT. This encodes CASSLVLGLNTEAFF.

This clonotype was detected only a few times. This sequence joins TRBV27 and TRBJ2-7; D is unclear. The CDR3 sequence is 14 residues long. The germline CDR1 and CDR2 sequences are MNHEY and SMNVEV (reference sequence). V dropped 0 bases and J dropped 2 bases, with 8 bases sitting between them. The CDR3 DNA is TGTGCCAGCAGTTTATCGGACGGACCCTACGAGCAGTACTTC. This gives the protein CASSLSDGPYEQYF.